These 2 T cell receptor beta chains came from one sample sequenced in a study of cytomegalovirus exposure and HLA in healthy donors. The PCR ran on 60 Vbeta and 13 Jbeta primers. Here immunoSEQ multiplex PCR was the method, and the copy in TCRdb shows in-frame clones only, minus some. The sample lists 180,000 or so clones; just over 75% were seen once. The material sequenced was PBMCs. Receptors originate from a woman aged 55-69 years in good health and CMV-seropositive.

The CDR3, as DNA: TGTGCCAGCAGATCTCAGGGAGGGTACTACGAGCAGTACTTC. Translating it yields CASRSQGGYYEQYF. The rearrangement joins TRBV7-8 to TRBJ2-7; 7 bases are a match to TRBD2. V shed 6 bases, J shed 3 bases, and the junction held 8 bases outside the gene matches. From germline, CDR1 is SGHVS and CDR2 FQNEAQ. This CDR3 is 14 amino acids long.

The chain uses TRBV5-6 and TRBJ2-5; D is unresolved. Between the trimmed V and J ends, which lost 3 bases and 3 bases, there was a span of 3 bases. This CDR3 comprises 11 residues. CDR1 SGHDT and CDR2 YYEEEE come from the germline V gene. Written as DNA, the CDR3 is TGTGCCAGCAGCTCAAAAGAGACCCAGTACTTC. Protein product: CASSSKETQYF.